This T cell receptor (beta chain) is from a study of early T cells in non-severe SARS-CoV-2 infection. Via MiXCR, TCRdb re-called the 5' RACE reads, giving one row per CDR3 protein. This sample has some 80,000 distinct CDR3 sequences, with roughly an eighth found just once. There are a few counts of this clonotype. The input for sequencing was whole blood, taken at baseline. This TCR derives from an adult who was a healthcare worker with PCR-confirmed SARS-CoV-2 infection or an uninfected control (not recorded which). The donor label of this sample is uncertain.

The CDR3 reads CASSPGYRSPGANVLTF. Here the CDR3 DNA reads TGTGCCAGCAGTCCAGGGTACCGGAGCCCTGGGGCCAACGTCCTGACTTTC. The J gene is TRBJ2-6, the V gene TRBV7-2, with D maybe TRBD1 (5 bases). The germline V gene encodes CDR1 SGHTA and CDR2 FQGNSA. Trimming pared 6 bases from V and 2 bases from J, leaving 17 bases between. The CDR3 covers 17 residues.